A selection of T cell receptor beta chains follows, all from one sample in a study of T cells expressing NK-cell markers. One entry per CDR3 protein, without DNA, is what TCRdb gives after re-calling the 5' RACE reads. The sample holds about 440,000 distinct CDR3 sequences. The source material was blood T cells: a sorted CD56 or NKG2C T cell subset, CD4+ or CD8+ T cells, or bulk PBMC T cells (not recorded which). The source is a woman between 18 and 75 years old in good health. CDR3s include the opening cysteine and the closing phenylalanine or tryptophan.

TRBJ2-4	13	TRBV27	CASSLYRENIQYF
TRBJ2-7	15	TRBV10-3	CAISDGLAGAYEQYF
TRBJ2-3	15	TRBV6-4	CASSDSGGGTDTQYF
TRBJ2-5	15	TRBV7-9	CASSLGSASAETQYF
TRBJ2-1	16	TRBV9	CASTLGGGQYYNEQFF
TRBJ2-1	21	TRBV18	CASSPFPPGQGRTGSYNEQFF
TRBJ1-4	14	TRBV20-1	CSAPRTGVSEKLFF
TRBJ2-3	20	TRBV29-1	CSVPKPQMMGLAGYTDTQYF
TRBJ1-2	13	TRBV24-1	CATSGQGADGYTF
TRBJ2-5	17	TRBV7-2	CASSLAPAGSGQETQYF
TRBJ2-1	14	TRBV20-1	CSALRSGPYNEQFF
TRBJ2-2	17	TRBV7-2	CASSSHRSRLGTGELFF
TRBJ1-3	16	TRBV9	CASSVNGGPAGNTIYF
TRBJ2-1	15	TRBV11-2	CASSLDLSPWGEQFF
TRBJ2-2	12	TRBV27	CASRVPTGELFF
TRBJ1-6	16	TRBV7-9	CASSRMGQASNSPLHF
TRBJ2-7	12	TRBV7-2	CASSSQIYEQYF
TRBJ2-1	15	TRBV7-9	CASSLRSTSLNEQFF
TRBJ1-3	14	TRBV20-1	CSANAGGLSNTIYF
TRBJ2-1	15	TRBV5-1	CASSLVASSYNEQFF
TRBJ1-5	14	TRBV6-1	CASRAGQGFQPQHF
TRBJ1-1	16	TRBV6-1	CASSQPGQLMNTEAFF
TRBJ2-3	15	TRBV27	CASSFNRQRGDTQYF
TRBJ2-1	17	TRBV20-1	CSAREKLASVSYNEQFF
TRBJ2-7	13	TRBV7-7	CASSGAAGAEQYF
TRBJ2-3	18	TRBV13	CASSLRPGVSGRTDTQYF
TRBJ2-4	16	TRBV5-1	CASSLNVVRDKNIQYF
TRBJ2-1	12	TRBV20-1	CSGMEGSYEQFF
TRBJ2-2	15	TRBV9	CASSTRAVNTGELFF
TRBJ1-1	15	TRBV3-1	CASSQTGGWRSEAFF
TRBJ2-5	17	TRBV5-6	CASSLEVGTEPQETQYF
TRBJ2-3	17	TRBV5-1	CASSRTSGGPLTDTQYF
TRBJ1-1	16	TRBV6-5	CASSYANRGSLTEAFF
TRBJ2-3	17	TRBV11-2	CASSLGIRSASTDTQYF
TRBJ2-7	15	TRBV6-5	CASTFGADSPYEQYF
TRBJ1-3	18	TRBV12-3/TRBV12-4	CASSLFGGPFDSGNTIYF
TRBJ1-2	14	TRBV6-5	CASSYSTASYGYTF
TRBJ1-2	13	TRBV27	CASSPRQGHGYTF
TRBJ2-7	14	TRBV5-1	CASSPGQAPYEQYF
TRBJ2-5	13	TRBV10-2	CASRMTVGETQYF